This TCR delta chain appears in the sequencing data of a study of gamma delta lymphoproliferative disorders and STAT genes listed by TCRdb under 2018. Regarding the study in general: Gamma-chain libraries were prepared from at least 50 ng of genomic DNA using the LymphoTrack Dx TCRG Assay. Delta-chain libraries followed the EuroClonality-NGS working group standard operating procedure, because no corresponding Invivoscribe delta assay was available. Within a larger immunophenotypic and STAT-mutation study, TCR gamma and delta CDR3 repertoires were profiled by deep sequencing in Tgammadelta lymphoproliferative disease patients and healthy controls. A couple of gamma-chain samples and all delta-chain samples were sequenced twice to confirm results.

This clone appeared a few times. This clone's antigen is unknown. A read error is the likely source, as a far larger clone sits one nucleotide away. Additional DNA sequences in this sample encode the identical CDR3. Genomic DNA from peripheral blood mononuclear cells isolated from patients and controls was used for TCR sequencing. The control group consisted of about 23 healthy adult blood donors (median age roughly 67 years; roughly 12 males and around eleven females) who were matched to the patients for age and sex. Broader findings and caveats from the paper: The authors noted that NGS specificity may be reduced at low frequencies, so the public or private nature of leukemic clones needs confirmation. In whole-repertoire clustering, patient gamma repertoires grouped separately from healthy controls, whereas delta repertoires showed no separation between groups. Almost every major gamma and delta clonotype in patients was public, meaning shared with at least one healthy donor, and only a couple of gamma clonotypes were private to disease. Control T cells likely spanned varied maturation stages, while leukemic cells were skewed toward terminal effectors, potentially limiting patient-control comparisons.

CDR1 and CDR2 (GEAIGNYY, EKD) derive from the germline V gene. Spanning cysteine to phenylalanine, the CDR3 consists of 15 amino acids. Kept here is only the CDR3 DNA, which spans 45 bases and is read in frame from base 1. The germline V end is reduced by 2 bases and the J end by 7 bases; junction bases left unmatched: 8. Both library methods used multiplex PCR with primers targeting conserved V and J regions of the TCR genes. After purification and pooling, the amplicons were sequenced on an Illumina MiSeq platform. The authors' pipeline ran thus. V(D)J alignment, clonotype assembly and translation were handled by MiXCR, while functionality assessment and CDR3 repertoire analyses were done with VDJtools. The IMGT definition of CDR3 was applied, and only productive sequences using functional genes were analyzed, with ORF genes and pseudogenes left out. Identical amino acid CDR3s of major clonotypes (frequency >=5%) were searched for across all patients and controls using a custom Python script. A one-sided non-parametric Wilcoxon test was used to compare clonotype frequencies in patients versus controls. The public reads were reprocessed by TCRdb using CATT, and rows of matching DNA were later combined. In this record, the V and J calls reflect TCRdb's handling and not the investigators' own analysis. In all, the sample holds 1,200 or so delta-chain clones, and more than 1.2% of those were seen once. The ten largest clones represent 41% of the sample.

The sequenced sample was blood. The chain couples TRDV2 to TRDJ1; TRDD3 matches 11 bases in the middle. This clonotype originated in a human donor in good health. The CDR3 reads as follows: CACDKNWGIKSKLIF. The nucleotide sequence reads TGTGCCTGTGACAAGAACTGGGGGATAAAAAGTAAACTCATCTTT.